This T cell receptor beta chain emerged from a study of response to subunit inactivated influenza vaccine. The study's findings and limits: The authors proposed limited new T cell recruitment per seasonal influenza vaccination.

One entry per CDR3 protein, called by TCRdb with MiXCR from the RT-PCR reads. Counted here are hundreds of thousands of distinct CDR3 sequences, about 17% occurring once; the ten biggest clones make up less than 4%. On this clonotype: No antigen is known for it.

The ends were cut back, 6 bases at V and 4 bases at J, with 12 bases in the middle. The CDR3 contains 14 residues. The chain carries TRBV12-3 or TRBV12-4 and TRBJ2-2; the D call may be TRBD1 or TRBD2 (5 bases each). This receptor was obtained from a man aged 50-75 years who received an inactivated influenza vaccine. Source: CD4+ T cells sorted from PBMCs, taken less than 30 months after vaccination. As DNA, the CDR3 is TGTGCCAGCAGAGGGGCAGGGACCACCGGGGAGCTGTTTTTT. Its translation is CASRGAGTTGELFF.